The 31 T cell receptor beta chains below come from one sample, sequenced in a study of shared clonotypes between healthy human individuals. Naivety among CD8 cells was defined by CD45RO negativity and positive CCR7 selection, thereby excluding terminally differentiated effector memory CD45RA+ cells. Assay: immunoSEQ multiplex PCR; the TCRdb copy retains only in-frame clones and omits some. The profile shows about 2,200,000 clones, 85% to 95% of them singletons. Specimen: naive CD8+ T cells from PBMCs. The receptors come from a man younger than 35 in good health. Some clones in this sample may be carry-over from other donors' samples.

The V call is TRBV7-2, the J call TRBJ2-1; TRBD2 matches 7 bases. The germline V gene encodes CDR1 SGHTA and CDR2 FQGNSA. This CDR3 region has 17 residues. The ends lost 7 bases at V and 8 bases at J; junction bases unmatched: 20. CDR3: CASNKKKQGGRGDEQFF. The CDR3 DNA is TGTGCCAGCAACAAGAAAAAGCAGGGCGGGAGAGGGGATGAGCAGTTCTTC.

This rearrangement joins TRBV9 to TRBJ2-1; 10 bases agree with TRBD2. Looked up from germline, CDR1 is SGDLS and CDR2 is YYNGEE. With V trimmed by 2 bases and J by 9 bases, 8 bases remained unmatched. CDR3 length: 15 amino acids. This CDR3 reads CASSVSSGRGAEQFF. As DNA, the CDR3 is TGTGCCAGCAGCGTGTCTAGCGGGAGAGGTGCTGAGCAGTTCTTC. The full variable domain, its missing parts supplied by reference TRBV9 and TRBJ2-1, is DSGVTQTPKHLITATGQRVTLRCSPRSGDLSVYWYQQSLDQGLQFLIQYYNGEERAKGNILERFSAQQFPDLHSELNLSSLELGDSALYFCASSVSSGRGAEQFFGPGTRLTVL.

As for this clone: This CDR3 is also generated by other DNA sequences in the sample. The chain has TRBV28 and TRBJ1-1, with 9 positions matching TRBD1. Germline loops: CDR1 MDHEN, CDR2 SYDVKM. V shed 5 bases and J 5 bases; nucleotides not matched to a gene: 6. The CDR3 covers 14 residues. CDR3 DNA: TGTGCCAGCAGTCTCGGGACAGGGAGGACTGAAGCTTTCTTT. Translation: CASSLGTGRTEAFF.

The rearrangement joins TRBV28 to TRBJ1-2, with D perhaps TRBD1 (6 bases). CDR1 and CDR2 from the germline V gene are MDHEN and SYDVKM. The CDR3 is 13 amino acids. The V end lost 5 bases, the J end lost 8 bases, and 15 bases lay between the germline ends. CDR3: CASSPTGWEGYTF. CDR3 sequence (DNA): TGTGCCAGCAGTCCGACAGGCTGGGAGGGCTACACCTTC.

The chain employs TRBV19 and TRBJ2-2; maybe TRBD2 (6 bases). Germline CDR1 LNHDA, CDR2 SQIVND (reference sequence). The CDR3 totals 13 residues. Trimming stripped 7 bases from V and 5 bases from J, with 11 bases between. CDR3 bases: TGTGCCAGTACCCGGGAGACGACCGGGGAGCTGTTTTTT. Its protein product is CASTRETTGELFF.

Of note for this clone: One end of the junction does not line up with germline, which may come from a read error. This sequence joins TRBV14 and TRBJ2-1; tentatively, D is TRBD2 (5 bases). The CDR3 has 16 residues. The germline V gene has CDR1 SGHDN and CDR2 FVKESK. The CDR3 DNA sequence: TGTGCCAGCAGTCAAGATTCCGGGATAAGGTACAATGAGCAGTTCTTC. Amino acid sequence: CASSQDSGIRYNEQFF. Together with reference TRBV14 and TRBJ2-1, the CDR3 gives the full variable domain: EAGVTQFPSHSVIEKGQTVTLRCDPISGHDNLYWYRRVMGKEIKFLLHFVKESKQDESGMPNNRFLAERTGGTYSTLKVQPAELEDSGVYFCASSQDSGIRYNEQFFGPGTRLTVL.

The chain is built from TRBV7-2 and TRBJ2-2; D is ambiguous. V lost 0 bases and J lost 4, with 9 bases in between. Germline-derived CDR1 and CDR2 are SGHTA and FQGNSA. This CDR3 spans 15 amino acids. The CDR3 protein is CASSLASGATGELFF. The DNA for the CDR3 is TGTGCCAGCAGCTTAGCTTCAGGCGCCACCGGGGAGCTGTTTTTT.

This chain connects TRBV27 to TRBJ2-1; D is perhaps TRBD1 (6 bases). Germline assignment: CDR1 MNHEY and CDR2 SMNVEV (reference sequence). V was pared by 5 bases and J by 6 bases, with 14 bases between. This CDR3 region has 14 residues. The DNA of the CDR3 is TGTGCCAGCAGTGGAAGGGACAACTTCAATGAGCAGTTCTTC. Translated, it gives CASSGRDNFNEQFF.

J is TRBJ2-7 and V is TRBV28; 9 bases agree with TRBD2. V shed 4 bases and J 1 base; nucleotides not matched to a gene: 8. The CDR3 extends over 16 amino acids. Germline CDR1 reads MDHEN; CDR2 reads SYDVKM. CDR3 region: CASSSPERGVSYEQYF. CDR3 DNA: TGTGCCAGCAGTTCTCCCGAGCGGGGGGTGTCCTACGAGCAGTACTTC.

This clone has just a few counts. This chain uses TRBV29-1 with TRBJ1-1, with D uncertain. The CDR3 is 12 amino acids. CDR1 and CDR2 (germline): SQVTM, ANQGSEA. V was clipped by 0 bases and J by 3 bases, with 5 bases between them. The CDR3 region is CSVEDTDTEAFF. The CDR3 nucleotides are TGCAGCGTTGAAGATACGGACACTGAAGCTTTCTTT.

This clone was seen just once. This rearrangement joins TRBV9 to TRBJ2-1, with D tentatively TRBD1 (6 bases). The germline V and J ends were trimmed by 3 bases and 1 base, with 14 bases remaining between them. CDR1 SGDLS and CDR2 YYNGEE come from the germline V gene. The CDR3 totals 16 residues. The CDR3 DNA reads as TGTGCCAGCAGCGCCCGTACAGGGCCATCCTACAATGAGCAGTTCTTC. It codes for CASSARTGPSYNEQFF. The full variable domain, completed using reference TRBV9 and TRBJ2-1, is DSGVTQTPKHLITATGQRVTLRCSPRSGDLSVYWYQQSLDQGLQFLIQYYNGEERAKGNILERFSAQQFPDLHSELNLSSLELGDSALYFCASSARTGPSYNEQFFGPGTRLTVL.

Comments on this clone: This CDR3 is also generated by other DNA sequences in the sample. J is TRBJ2-3 and V is TRBV27; D call uncertain. V lost 4 bases, J lost 0 bases, and 8 bases lay in between. The CDR3 is 14 residues long. Germline assignment: CDR1 MNHEY and CDR2 SMNVEV (reference sequence). CDR3 coding DNA: TGTGCCAGCAGTTCCCGCGCGAGCACAGATACGCAGTATTTT. Translated, it gives CASSSRASTDTQYF.

V and J are TRBV13 and TRBJ2-2, with TRBD2 matching 14 bases. Trimming took 4 bases from V and 14 from J; bases not matched to a gene: 12. Germline V gene data show CDR1 as PRHDT and CDR2 as FYEKMQ (reference sequence). The CDR3 has 16 amino acids. CDR3 region: CASSWGLAGAPRYLFF. Here the CDR3 DNA reads TGTGCCAGCAGCTGGGGACTAGCGGGAGCACCTCGGTATCTGTTTTTT.

The rearrangement joins TRBV7-9 to TRBJ2-7; D ambiguous. The CDR3 has 14 amino acids. In germline, CDR1 is SEHNR, CDR2 FQNEAQ (reference sequence). Between the trimmed V and J ends, which lost 3 bases and 2 bases, there was a span of 11 bases. CDR3 in amino acids: CASSLGRSAYEQYF. The CDR3 bases are TGTGCCAGCAGCTTGGGCAGGAGCGCCTACGAGCAGTACTTC.

The table lists this clone with a count of one. CDR3 amino acids: CASKTGFSGYTF. In nucleotides, the CDR3 is TGTGCCAGCAAAACGGGGTTCAGCGGCTACACCTTC. The chain joins TRBV27 to TRBJ1-2; D not certain. CDR1 MNHEY and CDR2 SMNVEV come from the germline V gene (reference sequence). V lost 7 bases and J lost 8, with 14 bases in between. The CDR3 runs 12 residues.

This clone was recorded only once. The chain couples TRBV11-2 to TRBJ2-6, with 8 bases identical to TRBD1. Trimming took 5 bases from V and 0 from J; bases not matched to a gene: 9. This CDR3 region has 18 residues. Germline V gene data show CDR1 as SGHAT and CDR2 as FQNNGV. CDR3 protein: CASSRNRGISSGANVLTF. CDR3 DNA sequence: TGTGCCAGCAGCCGAAACAGGGGGATTAGCTCTGGGGCCAACGTCCTGACTTTC. Combining the CDR3 with reference TRBV11-2 and TRBJ2-6 gives the whole variable domain EAGVAQSPRYKIIEKRQSVAFWCNPISGHATLYWYQQILGQGPKLLIQFQNNGVVDDSQLPKDRFSAERLKGVDSTLKIQPAKLEDSAVYLCASSRNRGISSGANVLTFGAGSRLTVL.

V usage is TRBV15 and J usage is TRBJ2-3, with D tentatively TRBD2 (5 bases). The CDR3 is made up of 16 amino acids. V lost 3 bases to trimming and J lost 0 bases, with 13 bases between them. Germline lookup yields CDR1 LNHNV and CDR2 YYDKDF (reference sequence). CDR3 DNA sequence: TGTGCCACCAGCAGGAACCCTCGGACTAGCACAGATACGCAGTATTTT. This gives the protein CATSRNPRTSTDTQYF.

The chain is built from TRBV6-6 and TRBJ2-7; the match to TRBD2 covers 8 bases. This CDR3 has 13 residues. Germline trimming cut 7 bases from V and 7 bases from J; bases unmatched to any gene: 9. Germline CDR1 MNHNY, CDR2 SVGAGI (reference sequence). The CDR3 sequence: CASTIGGGGEQYF. The CDR3 DNA reads TGTGCCAGCACCATCGGGGGGGGTGGTGAGCAGTACTTC.

The sample holds one count of this clone. Other DNA sequences in this specimen translate into the identical CDR3. This chain connects TRBV9 to TRBJ1-5, with TRBD1 as a possible D gene (5 bases). Trimming shortened V by 2 bases and J by 4 bases, and 10 bases separated the two germline ends. CDR3 length equals 14 residues. CDR1 is SGDLS, CDR2 YYNGEE, per germline. The CDR3 sequence: CASSVGDGNQPQHF. The CDR3 nucleotides read TGTGCCAGCAGCGTCGGGGACGGTAATCAGCCCCAGCATTTT.

The chain employs TRBV11-2 and TRBJ1-1, with D unresolved. V was clipped by 5 bases and J by 5 bases, with 12 bases between them. The CDR3 length is 13 residues. CDR1 is SGHAT and CDR2 is FQNNGV in the germline V gene. Here the CDR3 reads CASSLRGWTEAFF. Written as DNA, the CDR3 is TGTGCCAGCAGCCTTCGGGGATGGACTGAAGCTTTCTTT.

The chain employs TRBV7-8 and TRBJ1-1; D not certain. Trimming pared 1 base from V and 7 bases from J, leaving 16 bases between. Germline values: CDR1 SGHVS, CDR2 FQNEAQ. This CDR3 is built from 15 residues. CDR3 nucleotide sequence: TGTGCCAGCAGCTTAGGGCGGACGATGAACTATGAAGCTTTCTTT. It encodes CASSLGRTMNYEAFF.

The rearrangement links TRBV7-8 to TRBJ2-7; 8 bases line up with TRBD2. V gave up 3 bases and J gave up 6 bases; unmatched junction bases: 10. The CDR3 consists of 15 residues. CDR1 is SGHVS, CDR2 FQNEAQ, per germline. Here the CDR3 DNA reads TGTGCCAGCAGCTTGAGAGCGGGAGAAGGCATCGAGCAGTACTTC. Encoded protein: CASSLRAGEGIEQYF.

With regard to this clone: A junction boundary mismatches the germline segment, possibly from a read error. V gene TRBV27 combines with J gene TRBJ2-1; 9 bases agree with TRBD2. The CDR3 spans 15 residues. In germline, CDR1 is MNHEY, CDR2 SMNVEV (reference sequence). CDR3 DNA: TGTGCCAGCACCCCCCGGGGGACTAGCTACTATGAGCAGTTCTTC. It encodes CASTPRGTSYYEQFF.

The V call is TRBV6-1, the J call TRBJ1-1, with D perhaps matching TRBD1 (5 bases). From germline, CDR1 is MNHNS and CDR2 SASEGT. The ends were cut back, 1 base at V and 5 bases at J, with 14 bases in the middle. The CDR3 has 15 amino acids. CDR3 bases: TGTGCCAGCAGTGAAGGCAGGGTGGGGGGGACTGAAGCTTTCTTT. It codes for CASSEGRVGGTEAFF.

This clone has only a few counts. The chain recombines TRBV2 with TRBJ1-1; D is unresolved. V was trimmed by 7 bases and J by 1 base, leaving 10 bases between them. CDR1 SNHLY and CDR2 FYNNEI come from the germline V gene. This CDR3 has 13 residues. CDR3 sequence (DNA): TGTGCCAGCACCGAACGAGGGAACACTGAAGCTTTCTTT. Amino acids: CASTERGNTEAFF.

This clone was detected once. The J gene is TRBJ2-3, the V gene TRBV27; D ambiguous. Germline-derived CDR1 and CDR2 are MNHEY and SMNVEV (reference sequence). This CDR3 is built from 14 residues. The ends were cut back, 0 bases at V and 4 bases at J, with 8 bases in the middle. CDR3 protein: CASSLSGSADTQYF. Written as DNA, the CDR3 is TGTGCCAGCAGTTTATCCGGAAGTGCAGATACGCAGTATTTT.

The chain has TRBV15 and TRBJ2-2, with D possibly being TRBD1 (6 bases). Trimming shortened V by 4 bases and J by 0 bases, and 12 bases separated the two germline ends. The CDR3 sequence is 16 residues long. CDR1 and CDR2 (germline): LNHNV, YYDKDF (reference sequence). The CDR3 sequence: CATSTGHRANTGELFF. In nucleotides, the CDR3 is TGTGCCACCAGCACAGGACACAGGGCGAACACCGGGGAGCTGTTTTTT.

The chain uses TRBV6-5 and TRBJ2-3, with TRBD2 matching 13 bases. Looked up from germline, CDR1 is MNHEY and CDR2 is SVGAGI. The length of the CDR3 is 15 residues. V lost 2 bases and J lost 4; bases outside the gene matches: 0. CDR3 in DNA: TGTGCCAGCAGTTACACTAGCGGGAGGGCAGATACGCAGTATTTT. Translation: CASSYTSGRADTQYF.

The chain joins TRBV5-5 to TRBJ2-1; D gene ambiguous. The CDR3 covers 14 residues. CDR1 and CDR2 from the germline V gene are SGHKS and YYEKEE (reference sequence). Deletions cut 2 bases from V and 8 bases from J, with 14 bases between. The CDR3 nucleotides read TGTGCCAGCAGCTTCAGCTACGAGGCCCATGAGCAGTTCTTC. Residues: CASSFSYEAHEQFF. Drawing the rest from reference TRBV5-5 and TRBJ2-1, the complete variable domain is DAGVTQSPTHLIKTRGQQVTLRCSPISGHKSVSWYQQVLGQGPQFIFQYYEKEERGRGNFPDRFSARQFPNYSSELNVNALLLGDSALYLCASSFSYEAHEQFFGPGTRLTVL.

The chain joins TRBV5-4 to TRBJ1-1; D is unclear. The ends were cut back, 4 bases at V and 1 base at J, with 11 bases in the middle. The CDR3 extends over 14 amino acids. Per the germline V gene, CDR1 is SGHNT and CDR2 is YYREEE (reference sequence). CDR3 residues: CASSPSGPNTEAFF. In nucleotides, the CDR3 is TGTGCCAGCAGCCCTTCGGGCCCGAACACTGAAGCTTTCTTT.

This chain uses TRBV7-7 with TRBJ2-6, with D possibly called TRBD1 or TRBD2 (5 bases each). Per the germline V gene, CDR1 is SSHAT and CDR2 is FNYEAQ (reference sequence). The germline V and J ends were trimmed by 5 bases and 0 bases, with 8 bases remaining between them. This CDR3 region has 15 residues. This CDR3 is CASSGDDSGANVLTF. The CDR3 bases are TGTGCCAGCAGCGGGGACGACTCTGGGGCCAACGTCCTGACTTTC.